The rows below give T cell receptor beta chains drawn from one sample of a study of CD8 T cells in Susac syndrome. MiXCR was run by TCRdb on the immunoSEQ multiplex PCR reads, yielding one entry per CDR3 protein. In the table there are roughly 140,000 distinct CDR3 sequences, 95% of which are singletons. Sequenced sample: CD4+ T cells from PBMCs. The source is a human donor with Susac syndrome. Each CDR3 is given with its conserved first and last residue. D genes are given only for firm matches. Not every row has a clone size; where given, it reads once, few, many or a size class.

clone_size,j_call,v_call,d_call,cdr3_aa,cdr3_nt
.,TRBJ2-7,TRBV15,.,CATSRDSYAQYF,TGTGCCACCAGCAGAGATTCGTATGCGCAGTACTTC
few,TRBJ2-5,TRBV12-3/TRBV12-4,.,CASSLPTSQETQYF,TGTGCCAGCAGTTTACCGACTAGTCAAGAGACCCAGTACTTC
.,TRBJ2-1,TRBV23-1,.,CASSQRGNEQFF,TGCGCCAGCAGTCAACGGGGGAATGAGCAGTTCTTC
.,TRBJ1-6,TRBV14,.,CASSPQSSYNSPLHF,TGTGCCAGCAGCCCACAGAGCTCCTATAATTCACCCCTCCACTTT
.,TRBJ2-1,TRBV20-1,.,CSPGSRGVFSYNEQFF,TGCAGTCCAGGGTCGCGGGGTGTATTCTCCTACAATGAGCAGTTCTTC
.,TRBJ2-1,TRBV5-1,TRBD2,CASSQTGDYSYNEQFF,TGCGCCAGCAGCCAGACCGGGGACTACTCCTACAATGAGCAGTTCTTC
.,TRBJ1-2,TRBV2,.,CASIEDRSNYGYTF,TGTGCCAGCATTGAGGACAGAAGTAACTATGGCTACACCTTC
.,TRBJ2-2,TRBV7-2,TRBD1,CASSSGQGQTGELFF,TGTGCCAGCAGCTCCGGACAGGGGCAGACCGGGGAGCTGTTTTTT
.,TRBJ2-3,TRBV5-1,TRBD2,CASSLLTSKGDTQYF,TGCGCCAGCAGCTTACTGACTAGCAAGGGAGATACGCAGTATTTT
.,TRBJ1-2,TRBV5-5,.,CASSSTENYGYTF,TGTGCCAGCAGCTCAACGGAGAACTATGGCTACACCTTC
.,TRBJ1-1,TRBV6-6,.,CASKDGWPMNTEAFF,TGTGCCAGCAAGGATGGATGGCCCATGAACACTGAAGCTTTCTTT
.,TRBJ1-1,TRBV20-1,.,CSASLGTNTEAFF,TGCAGTGCTAGTCTGGGGACTAACACTGAAGCTTTCTTT
.,TRBJ1-5,TRBV12-3/TRBV12-4,.,CASSSDAKPQHF,TGTGCCAGCAGTTCCGATGCGAAGCCCCAGCATTTT
.,TRBJ2-1,TRBV29-1,TRBD2,CSGAGLAGGYNEQFF,TGCAGCGGAGCTGGACTAGCGGGGGGCTACAATGAGCAGTTCTTC
.,TRBJ1-5,TRBV7-9,.,CASSGNNLLGNQPQHF,TGTGCCAGCAGCGGAAACAACCTCCTAGGGAATCAGCCCCAGCATTTT
once,TRBJ1-5,TRBV3-1,.,CASSHGGASNQPQHF,TGTGCCAGCAGCCACGGCGGGGCCAGCAATCAGCCCCAGCATTTT
.,TRBJ2-1,TRBV11-2,TRBD1,CASSLRGTGGDEQFF,TGTGCCAGCAGCTTAAGGGGGACAGGGGGCGATGAGCAGTTCTTC
few,TRBJ1-5,TRBV3-1,.,CASSPGRNSNQPQHF,TGTGCCAGCAGCCCCGGACGGAATAGCAATCAGCCCCAGCATTTT
.,TRBJ1-3,TRBV5-1,.,CASSLIPGNTIYF,TGCGCCAGCAGCTTGATTCCTGGAAACACCATATATTTT
.,TRBJ2-7,TRBV12-3/TRBV12-4,TRBD1,CASSLGGPLDRVVYEQYF,TGTGCCAGCAGTTTAGGGGGCCCCCTCGACAGGGTAGTCTACGAGCAGTACTTC
.,TRBJ1-2,TRBV20-1,TRBD1,CSADRQGIGYTF,TGCAGTGCCGATAGACAGGGAATCGGCTACACCTTC
.,TRBJ1-2,TRBV12-3/TRBV12-4,TRBD1,CASSPRTGGGVYGYTF,TGTGCCAGCAGTCCCCGGACAGGGGGCGGCGTCTATGGCTACACCTTC
.,TRBJ2-1,TRBV20-1,.,CSASAGHNEQFF,TGCAGTGCTAGTGCTGGACACAATGAGCAGTTCTTC
once,TRBJ2-5,TRBV9,.,CASSRGQKETQYF,TGTGCCAGCAGCCGTGGACAGAAAGAGACCCAGTACTTC
.,TRBJ2-7,TRBV4-2,.,CASSQGLSNAYEQYF,TGTGCCAGCAGCCAAGGCCTCTCAAATGCCTACGAGCAGTACTTC
.,TRBJ2-6,TRBV19,TRBD1,CASSMQPRPTGAPGANVLTF,TGTGCCAGTAGTATGCAACCACGACCGACAGGGGCCCCTGGGGCCAACGTCCTGACTTTC
.,TRBJ2-4,TRBV20-1,TRBD2,CSASAGGLAKNIQYF,TGCAGTGCATCAGCGGGGGGATTAGCCAAAAACATTCAGTACTTC
.,TRBJ2-1,TRBV29-1,TRBD2,CSVGAGDNEQFF,TGCAGCGTTGGCGCGGGAGACAATGAGCAGTTCTTC
.,TRBJ2-1,TRBV19,TRBD1,CASTEPGTGYIEQFF,TGTGCCAGTACCGAGCCCGGGACAGGGTACATTGAGCAGTTCTTC
.,TRBJ1-2,TRBV13,.,CASSRRGPYGYTF,TGTGCCAGCAGCCGTCGCGGCCCCTATGGCTACACCTTC
.,TRBJ2-2,TRBV5-4,.,CASSLSTPNTGELFF,TGTGCCAGCAGCTTAAGTACTCCTAACACCGGGGAGCTGTTTTTT
.,TRBJ2-1,TRBV6-6,.,CASTLLGSGVFF,TGTGCCAGCACTCTCCTGGGGTCCGGCGTCTTCTTC
once,TRBJ1-5,TRBV20-1,.,CSATGTLGGNQPQHF,TGCAGTGCCACTGGGACTCTGGGAGGCAATCAGCCCCAGCATTTT
.,TRBJ2-7,TRBV5-6,TRBD1,CASSLYPGGTGAYEQYF,TGTGCCAGCAGCTTGTATCCCGGGGGGACAGGGGCCTACGAGCAGTACTTC
.,TRBJ1-2,TRBV7-2,.,CASSPGTVGGYGYTF,TGTGCCAGCAGTCCCGGGACCGTCGGGGGGTATGGCTACACCTTC
.,TRBJ1-6,TRBV6-5,.,CASSRQSSPLHF,TGTGCCAGCAGTAGACAGTCTTCACCCCTCCACTTT
.,TRBJ2-5,TRBV29-1,.,CSVGGGPGETQYF,TGCAGCGTCGGAGGAGGTCCAGGGGAGACCCAGTACTTC
.,TRBJ1-5,TRBV18,.,CASSPLQYQPQHF,TGTGCCAGCTCACCACTCCAATATCAGCCCCAGCATTTT
.,TRBJ1-5,TRBV4-3,TRBD1,CASSWTGQEPQHF,TGCGCCAGCAGCTGGACAGGGCAAGAGCCCCAGCATTTT
.,TRBJ2-2,TRBV3-1,TRBD2,CASSQAGGPGGELFF,TGTGCCAGCAGCCAAGCGGGGGGGCCTGGCGGGGAGCTGTTTTTT
once,TRBJ2-3,TRBV7-3,.,CASSLKGGGTQYF,TGTGCCAGCAGCTTAAAGGGGGGGGGTACGCAGTATTTT
.,TRBJ2-1,TRBV29-1,TRBD2,CSVGLVYEQFF,TGCAGCGTGGGACTAGTCTACGAGCAGTTCTTC
.,TRBJ1-1,TRBV5-1,.,CASSSVGPNRVNTEAFF,TGCGCCAGCAGCTCGGTCGGGCCAAACAGGGTGAACACTGAAGCTTTCTTT
once,TRBJ2-1,TRBV11-2,.,CASSRVQPSEQFF,TGTGCCAGCAGCCGGGTCCAGCCGAGTGAGCAGTTCTTC
.,TRBJ2-5,TRBV9,TRBD2,CASSVGISGADQETQYF,TGTGCCAGCAGCGTAGGGATTAGCGGGGCAGATCAAGAGACCCAGTACTTC
.,TRBJ1-2,TRBV6-5,.,CASSYSSRGDYGYTF,TGTGCCAGCAGTTACTCGTCCAGGGGAGACTATGGCTACACCTTC
.,TRBJ2-5,TRBV7-9,.,CASSLGTTVGTQYF,TGTGCCAGCAGCTTGGGGACCACAGTCGGGACCCAGTACTTC
.,TRBJ1-2,TRBV9,.,CASSGALRDRTRYGYTF,TGTGCCAGCAGCGGAGCGCTCCGTGACAGGACCCGCTATGGCTACACCTTC
once,TRBJ2-3,TRBV7-3,TRBD2,CASSGASGGSPDTQYF,TGTGCCAGCAGTGGGGCCAGCGGGGGGTCTCCAGATACGCAGTATTTT
.,TRBJ2-3,TRBV12-3/TRBV12-4,.,CASSYPRQAQTDTQYF,TGTGCCAGCAGTTATCCCAGACAGGCCCAAACAGATACGCAGTATTTT
once,TRBJ1-5,TRBV19,.,CASSPGGALNQPQHF,TGTGCCAGTAGTCCGGGGGGAGCGCTCAATCAGCCCCAGCATTTT
once,TRBJ2-1,TRBV20-1,.,CSARQSLYNEQFF,TGCAGTGCTAGACAGTCCCTCTACAATGAGCAGTTCTTC
.,TRBJ2-7,TRBV12-3/TRBV12-4,TRBD2,CASSLALSGGSSYEQYF,TGTGCCAGCAGTTTAGCGCTTAGCGGGGGGAGCTCCTACGAGCAGTACTTC
.,TRBJ2-4,TRBV6-2/TRBV6-3,.,CASSYGQRLRDIQYF,TGTGCCAGCAGTTACGGACAGCGGCTTCGGGACATTCAGTACTTC
once,TRBJ2-3,TRBV5-6,.,CASSPVGGAGTDTQYF,TGTGCCAGCTCCCCTGTGGGGGGGGCGGGCACAGATACGCAGTATTTT
.,TRBJ2-2,TRBV6-4,.,CASSEIGTGELFF,TGTGCCAGCAGTGAAATTGGCACCGGGGAGCTGTTTTTT
.,TRBJ2-1,TRBV24-1,.,CATRQGQYNEQFF,TGTGCCACCAGACAGGGCCAGTACAATGAGCAGTTCTTC
.,TRBJ1-5,TRBV7-9,.,CASSLAGGQPQHF,TGTGCCAGCAGCTTAGCTGGGGGACAGCCCCAGCATTTT
.,TRBJ2-5,TRBV24-1,TRBD1,CATSDAGTDQETQYF,TGTGCCACCAGTGATGCCGGGACAGATCAAGAGACCCAGTACTTC